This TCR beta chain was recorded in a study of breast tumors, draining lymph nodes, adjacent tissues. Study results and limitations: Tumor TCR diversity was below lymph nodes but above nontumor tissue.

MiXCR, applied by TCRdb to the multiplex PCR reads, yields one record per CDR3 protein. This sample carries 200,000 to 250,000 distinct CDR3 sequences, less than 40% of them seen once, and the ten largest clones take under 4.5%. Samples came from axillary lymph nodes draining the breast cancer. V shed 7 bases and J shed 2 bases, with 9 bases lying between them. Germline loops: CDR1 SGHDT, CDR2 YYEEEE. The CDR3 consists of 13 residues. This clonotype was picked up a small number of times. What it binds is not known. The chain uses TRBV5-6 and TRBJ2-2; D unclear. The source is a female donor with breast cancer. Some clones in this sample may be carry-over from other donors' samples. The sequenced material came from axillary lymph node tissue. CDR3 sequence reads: CASSATNTGELFF. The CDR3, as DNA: TGTGCCAGCTCAGCTACTAACACCGGGGAGCTGTTTTTT.